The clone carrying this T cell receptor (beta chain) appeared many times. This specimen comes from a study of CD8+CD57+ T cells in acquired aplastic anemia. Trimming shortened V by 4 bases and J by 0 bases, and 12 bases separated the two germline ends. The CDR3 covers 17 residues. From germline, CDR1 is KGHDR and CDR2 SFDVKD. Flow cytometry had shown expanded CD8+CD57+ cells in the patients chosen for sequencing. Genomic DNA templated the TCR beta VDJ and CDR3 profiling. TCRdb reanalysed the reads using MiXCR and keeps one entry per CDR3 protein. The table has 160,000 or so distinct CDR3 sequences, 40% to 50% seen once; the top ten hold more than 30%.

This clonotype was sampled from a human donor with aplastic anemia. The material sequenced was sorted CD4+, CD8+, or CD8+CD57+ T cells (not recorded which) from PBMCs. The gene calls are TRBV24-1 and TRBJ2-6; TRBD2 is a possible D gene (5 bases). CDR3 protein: CATSEGGFPSGANVLTF. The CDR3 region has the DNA TGTGCCACCAGTGAAGGAGGATTCCCCTCTGGGGCCAACGTCCTGACTTTC.